One sample yielded the 30 T cell receptor beta chains listed below, sequenced in a study of blood T cells in healthy people across ages. PCR was performed a second time for roughly 7 to 12 cycles using a sample-barcoded 5' primer and a J-beta primer mix. Each CDR3 protein is one row after TCRdb ran MiXCR on the 5' RACE reads. The table records around 940,000 distinct CDR3 sequences, roughly 51% of them present only once. Sample: blood. These receptors were taken from a woman aged 55-69 years in good health.

The genes are TRBV2 and TRBJ2-7; TRBD2 matches at 10 bases. The DNA end is a closer match to TRBJ2-5, so the J assignment may be wrong. The CDR3 has 16 residues. From germline, CDR1 is SNHLY and CDR2 FYNNEI. The CDR3 bases are TGTGCCAGCAGTCAAGGGAGGCTAGCGGGAGTGGAGACCCAGTACTTC. This codes for CASSQGRLAGVETQYF.

The chain links TRBV20-1 to TRBJ2-1; no clear D. The length of the CDR3 is 12 residues. Germline V CDR1 and CDR2: DFQATT, SNEGSKA (reference sequence). V dropped 0 bases and J dropped 8 bases, with 8 bases sitting between them. The CDR3 DNA reads TGCAGTGCTAGAGAGGCAGCTTATGAGCAGTTCTTC. The encoded protein is CSAREAAYEQFF.

The rearrangement links TRBV18 to TRBJ2-3; D gene unclear. Trimming cost V 1 base and J 2 bases, with 10 bases left between them. This CDR3 spans 15 amino acids. Germline V lookup: CDR1 KGHSH, CDR2 LQKENI. The CDR3 DNA follows: TGTGCCAGCTCACCACTGAGTGGTGTCACAGATACGCAGTATTTT. The encoded protein is CASSPLSGVTDTQYF.

This clonotype has just a few counts. The chain combines TRBV7-9 with TRBJ2-4; D remains unclear. Germline V lookup: CDR1 SEHNR, CDR2 FQNEAQ (reference sequence). The CDR3 sequence is 13 residues long. Trimming removed 2 bases at V and 2 bases at J, with 4 bases between. The CDR3 coding sequence is TGTGCCAGCAGCTTATTCTCCAAAAACATTCAGTACTTC. As protein: CASSLFSKNIQYF.

Points on this clonotype: Just one base apart from a much larger clone, this may be a read error. This chain connects TRBV29-1 to TRBJ2-5; TRBD2 matches at 8 bases. Germline V gene lookup returns CDR1 SQVTM and CDR2 ANQGSEA. With 6 bases clipped from V and 11 bases from J, the junction kept 11 bases outside the gene matches. The CDR3 loop spans 12 amino acids. CDR3 in amino acids: CSVRTSPKEQYF. The CDR3 DNA reads TGCAGCGTGCGGACTAGCCCAAAAGAGCAGTACTTC.

J is TRBJ2-7 and V is TRBV14; 10 nucleotides line up with TRBD2. Germline CDR1 reads SGHDN; CDR2 reads FVKESK. The length of the CDR3 is 16 residues. V was pared by 5 bases and J by 3 bases, with 10 bases of the junction left unmatched. CDR3 sequence reads: CASSDGLAAYNYEQYF. The CDR3 nucleotides are TGTGCCAGCAGCGACGGACTAGCGGCCTACAACTACGAGCAGTACTTC.

In its sample, this clonotype was seen a few times. The chain couples TRBV28 to TRBJ2-1; TRBD2 agrees at 9 bases. Per the germline V gene, CDR1 is MDHEN and CDR2 is SYDVKM. V lost 7 bases and J lost 7; bases outside the gene matches: 8. The CDR3 consists of 14 residues. Here the CDR3 reads CASTVAGVGNEQFF. The CDR3 DNA reads as TGTGCCAGCACCGTAGCGGGAGTCGGAAATGAGCAGTTCTTC.

This clonotype has a handful of counts. This chain uses TRBV11-2 with TRBJ1-2, with D possibly matching TRBD1 (6 bases). Per the germline V gene, CDR1 is SGHAT and CDR2 is FQNNGV. V lost 4 bases, J lost 5 bases, and 20 bases lay in between. CDR3 length: 16 amino acids. The CDR3 reads CASSSEGGHFGYGYTF. CDR3 in DNA: TGTGCCAGCAGCTCAGAGGGGGGACATTTCGGTTATGGCTACACCTTC.

In regard to this clonotype: The junction differs from germline at one of its ends, possibly a read error. This CDR3 reads CANSPRGDYEQYF. The CDR3 DNA is TGTGCCAACTCACCAAGGGGAGACTACGAGCAGTACTTC. V and J are TRBV18 and TRBJ2-7; D is tentatively TRBD1 or TRBD2 (5 bases each). The CDR3 covers 13 residues. The germline V gene has CDR1 KGHSH and CDR2 LQKENI.

Here the CDR3 DNA reads TGCGCCAGCAGCCCCGTAAAGACTAGCTCCTACGAGCAGTACTTC. As protein: CASSPVKTSSYEQYF. The chain joins TRBV5-1 to TRBJ2-7; weak D call: TRBD2 (6 bases). The V and J ends lost 4 bases and 0 bases respectively, with 14 bases between them. This CDR3 spans 15 amino acids. The germline CDR1 and CDR2 sequences are SGHRS and YFSETQ.

CDR3 amino acids: CSVAWTGKGEQFF. As DNA, the CDR3 is TGCAGCGTTGCCTGGACAGGGAAGGGCGAGCAGTTCTTC. The chain uses TRBV29-1 and TRBJ2-1; 8 nucleotides match TRBD1. Per germline, CDR1 SQVTM and CDR2 ANQGSEA. The CDR3 has 13 residues. The ends lost 4 bases at V and 10 bases at J; junction bases unmatched: 9.

The chain combines TRBV11-2 with TRBJ1-2, with D possibly being TRBD1 (5 bases). CDR3 length equals 15 residues. Germline V lookup: CDR1 SGHAT, CDR2 FQNNGV. V lost 5 bases and J lost 6, with 19 bases in between. The DNA of the CDR3 is TGTGCCAGCAGCAGTATCAGGCAGGGTGTGCATGGCTACACCTTC. Translated, it gives CASSSIRQGVHGYTF.

V gene TRBV20-1 combines with J gene TRBJ2-3; 10 nucleotides line up with TRBD2. Looked up from germline, CDR1 is DFQATT and CDR2 is SNEGSKA (reference sequence). The CDR3 extends over 17 amino acids. J lost 4 bases, V lost 1 base, and 11 bases had no gene match. The CDR3 DNA reads TGCAGTGCTAGAGGCGTCTCTAGCGGGAGTCCAGCAGATACGCAGTATTTT. Amino acids: CSARGVSSGSPADTQYF.

This chain links TRBV7-8 with TRBJ1-4, with D tentatively TRBD1 (5 bases). CDR1 is SGHVS and CDR2 is FQNEAQ in the germline V gene. Trimming took off 4 bases at V and 6 bases at J, with 15 bases between the two ends. The CDR3 spans 15 residues. The CDR3 region has the DNA TGTGCCAGCAGCTCCCCGCGTAGGGGTTATGAAAAACTGTTTTTT. Translation gives CASSSPRRGYEKLFF.

The genes are TRBV12-3 or TRBV12-4 and TRBJ2-3, with D possibly being TRBD2 (6 bases). This CDR3 region has 14 residues. V was pared by 6 bases and J by 8 bases, with 18 bases between. The chain's CDR3 is CASSLGGPPGTQYF. The CDR3, as DNA: TGTGCCAGCAGCCTCGGAGGGCCGCCAGGTACGCAGTATTTT.

This chain connects TRBV6-4 to TRBJ2-2, with D unclear. The germline V and J ends were trimmed by 8 bases and 6 bases, with 16 bases remaining between them. Germline values: CDR1 MRHNA, CDR2 SNTAGT. The CDR3 runs 14 residues. The CDR3 region is CASRLGGEAGELFF. The CDR3 DNA follows: TGTGCCAGCCGTCTAGGCGGAGAGGCCGGGGAGCTGTTTTTT.

In its sample, this clonotype was seen a few times. The J gene is TRBJ2-7, the V gene TRBV6-2 or TRBV6-3, with D possibly being TRBD1 or TRBD2 (5 bases each). Trimming took off 7 bases at V and 2 bases at J, with 15 bases between the two ends. The CDR3 has 14 amino acids. CDR1 MNHEY and CDR2 SVGEGT come from the germline V gene. CDR3 DNA: TGTGCCAGCAAGGTTGGGGGACGTACCTACGAGCAGTACTTC. Protein sequence: CASKVGGRTYEQYF.

This clonotype was seen only a few times. The V and J genes are TRBV6-5 and TRBJ1-6; D perhaps matches TRBD1 (6 bases). CDR1 and CDR2 (germline): MNHEY, SVGAGI. Trimming removed 6 bases from V and 8 bases from J, with 11 bases in between. The CDR3 contains 13 residues. DNA of the CDR3: TGTGCCAGCAGACGACAGGATGATTCACCCCTCCACTTT. Residues: CASRRQDDSPLHF.

This chain links TRBV12-3 or TRBV12-4 with TRBJ1-2; 7 positions match TRBD1. J was trimmed by 4 bases and V by 2 bases; bases with no gene match: 4. CDR3 size: 14 residues. CDR3 DNA: TGTGCCAGCAGTTTAAAAGGGGGCCTCTATGGCTACACCTTC. Protein: CASSLKGGLYGYTF.

This clonotype was seen only a few times. The J gene is TRBJ2-7, the V gene TRBV4-2; 12 bases fit TRBD2. V trimming: 4 bases; J trimming: 7 bases; junction bases outside the gene matches: 14. The CDR3 is made up of 17 amino acids. Germline-derived CDR1 and CDR2 are LGHNA and YNFKEQ. CDR3 sequence (DNA): TGTGCCAGCAGCCTCGGGACCTCGACTAGCGGGAGACTAGAGCAGTACTTC. It codes for CASSLGTSTSGRLEQYF.

The rearrangement uses TRBV25-1 and TRBJ1-2, with D unresolved. The ends were cut back, 5 bases at V and 6 bases at J, with 16 bases in the middle. In germline, CDR1 is MGHDK, CDR2 SYGVNS. The CDR3 consists of 14 residues. This CDR3 is CASSPRLDNDGYTF. The CDR3, as DNA: TGTGCCAGCAGTCCCCGGCTCGACAACGATGGCTACACCTTC.

This clonotype showed up just a few times. The chain employs TRBV28 and TRBJ2-7, with 10 bases aligning to TRBD2. The CDR3 is 22 amino acids. Germline-derived CDR1 and CDR2 are MDHEN and SYDVKM. With 4 bases clipped from V and 4 bases from J, the junction kept 28 bases outside the gene matches. The CDR3 sequence: CASSSLWVRELAGVEDGYEQYF. The CDR3 nucleotides are TGTGCCAGCAGTTCCTTATGGGTGAGAGAGCTAGCGGGAGTTGAGGACGGGTACGAGCAGTACTTC.

The chain joins TRBV27 to TRBJ2-7; D unclear. Between the trimmed V and J ends, which lost 5 bases and 5 bases, there was a span of 16 bases. The CDR3 contains 14 residues. Germline assignment: CDR1 MNHEY and CDR2 SMNVEV (reference sequence). CDR3 loop: CASSAVGPPHEQYF. The CDR3 DNA reads as TGTGCCAGCAGTGCCGTTGGCCCCCCCCACGAGCAGTACTTC.

This chain joins TRBV7-2 and TRBJ2-5; 7 bases are a match to TRBD2. Judging by the DNA end, TRBJ2-7 fits better; the J call may be wrong. Germline values: CDR1 SGHTA, CDR2 FQGNSA. The CDR3 length is 12 residues. The CDR3 region is CASSSGTTEQYF. The CDR3 DNA sequence: TGTGCCAGCAGCTCCGGGACTACCGAGCAGTACTTC.

The V and J genes are TRBV6-1 and TRBJ1-5, with 7 bases lining up with TRBD1. CDR1 and CDR2 (germline): MNHNS, SASEGT. The CDR3 is made up of 15 amino acids. V lost 3 bases to trimming and J lost 5 bases; unmatched junction nucleotides: 7. The DNA of the CDR3 is TGTGCCAGCAGTGACTTTGCGACAGGGTATCAGCCCCAGCATTTT. Encoded protein: CASSDFATGYQPQHF.

The chain has TRBV7-2 and TRBJ2-3; D gene ambiguous. V lost 4 bases and J 4 bases, leaving 9 bases between the germline ends. The germline V gene encodes CDR1 SGHTA and CDR2 FQGNSA. The CDR3 is 13 residues long. In nucleotides, the CDR3 is TGTGCCAGCAGCTCTAAGGTTGCAGATACGCAGTATTTT. Translating it yields CASSSKVADTQYF.

The chain links TRBV18 to TRBJ2-4; the D gene could be TRBD1 or TRBD2 (5 bases each). The J call may be in error: the DNA end matches TRBJ2-7 better. Germline V gene data show CDR1 as KGHSH and CDR2 as LQKENI. This CDR3 has 13 amino acids. This chain's CDR3 is CASSPRSGLEQYF. The DNA for the CDR3 is TGTGCCAGCTCACCACGGTCGGGGCTCGAGCAGTACTTC.

The genes are TRBV28 and TRBJ2-1; possibly TRBD1 for D (5 bases). Trimming shortened V by 2 bases and J by 13 bases, and 12 bases separated the two germline ends. The germline gives CDR1 MDHEN, CDR2 SYDVKM. There are 12 residues in the CDR3. The CDR3 nucleotides are TGTGCCAGCAGTTTACTAGGGGCAAGCCAGTTCTTC. Translation gives CASSLLGASQFF. The full variable domain, its missing parts supplied by reference TRBV28 and TRBJ2-1, is DVKVTQSSRYLVKRTGEKVFLECVQDMDHENMFWYRQDPGLGLRLIYFSYDVKMKEKGDIPEGYSVSREKKERFSLILESASTNQTSMYLCASSLLGASQFFGPGTRLTVL.

The table lists this clonotype with many counts. This sequence joins TRBV13 and TRBJ2-5; 8 bases are shared with TRBD2. Germline values: CDR1 PRHDT, CDR2 FYEKMQ (reference sequence). V lost 3 bases and J lost 2; bases outside the gene matches: 2. The CDR3 length is 14 residues. The CDR3 protein is CASSFGTSQETQYF. DNA for the CDR3: TGTGCCAGCAGCTTCGGGACTAGTCAAGAGACCCAGTACTTC. Full variable domain (rest looked up from reference TRBV13 and TRBJ2-5): AAGVIQSPRHLIKEKRETATLKCYPIPRHDTVYWYQQGPGQDPQFLISFYEKMQSDKGSIPDRFSAQQFSDYHSELNMSSLELGDSALYFCASSFGTSQETQYFGPGTRLLVL.

The chain recombines TRBV27 with TRBJ2-5; D tentatively fits TRBD1 or TRBD2 (5 bases each). The DNA end lines up better with TRBJ2-7; the J call may be wrong. Looked up from germline, CDR1 is MNHEY and CDR2 is SMNVEV (reference sequence). The CDR3 sequence is 15 residues long. CDR3 in DNA: TGTGCCAGCAGTCCCCGGGACCTTAGTCCCAACGAGCAGTACTTC. Amino acid sequence: CASSPRDLSPNEQYF.